The rows below give T cell receptor beta chains drawn from one sample of a study of T cell changes during pregnancy in multiple sclerosis. Libraries were prepared by immunoSEQ multiplex PCR; TCRdb keeps only in-frame clonotypes and omits some of them. The table shows approximately 110,000 clones, with 92% occurring only once. The material was peripheral blood, obtained in the third trimester of pregnancy. All receptors come from a female donor with multiple sclerosis, enrolled in a pregnancy study. CDR3s leave out the opening cysteine and the closing phenylalanine or tryptophan. Fields, in order: V gene, J gene, CDR3 protein.

v_gene: TRBV5-4
j_gene: TRBJ1-1
CDR3aa: ASSLAAGRTEAF

v_gene: TRBV28
j_gene: TRBJ2-7
CDR3aa: ASSPTGLSSYEQY

v_gene: TRBV15
j_gene: TRBJ2-1
CDR3aa: ATTGTSVGLTWGNEQF

v_gene: TRBV5-6
j_gene: TRBJ1-5
CDR3aa: ASSHRGNNQPQH

v_gene: TRBV5-1
j_gene: TRBJ2-1
CDR3aa: ASSPSGESYNEQF

v_gene: TRBV7-6
j_gene: TRBJ2-2
CDR3aa: ASSLSGSGGELF

v_gene: TRBV25-1
j_gene: TRBJ1-1
CDR3aa: ASSAGTGFIGAF

v_gene: TRBV5-4
j_gene: TRBJ1-1
CDR3aa: ASSWTGETEAF

v_gene: TRBV4-2
j_gene: TRBJ2-2
CDR3aa: ASRQGGNTGELF

v_gene: TRBV19
j_gene: TRBJ1-2
CDR3aa: ASSIRRDGHGYT

v_gene: TRBV5-5
j_gene: TRBJ2-7
CDR3aa: ASSSGRFGGSSYEQY

v_gene: TRBV10-3
j_gene: TRBJ2-1
CDR3aa: AISATPFMNEQF

v_gene: TRBV25-1
j_gene: TRBJ2-1
CDR3aa: ASSASGNSYNEQF

v_gene: TRBV2
j_gene: TRBJ1-5
CDR3aa: ASSEGRGGYQPQH

v_gene: TRBV21-1
j_gene: TRBJ2-1
CDR3aa: ASSNPGEYNEQF

v_gene: TRBV2
j_gene: TRBJ1-4
CDR3aa: ASTQGTVEKLF

v_gene: TRBV2
j_gene: TRBJ1-2
CDR3aa: ASSEARTLYGYT

v_gene: TRBV28
j_gene: TRBJ2-1
CDR3aa: ASSPPYNEQF

v_gene: TRBV5-1
j_gene: TRBJ1-2
CDR3aa: ASSSQDRYGYT

v_gene: TRBV6-1
j_gene: TRBJ2-1
CDR3aa: ASSKGTSGSLNEQF

v_gene: TRBV5-1
j_gene: TRBJ1-2
CDR3aa: ASSRTGEKNYGYT

v_gene: TRBV30
j_gene: TRBJ1-2
CDR3aa: AWSGGLFVNYGYT

v_gene: TRBV7-2
j_gene: TRBJ2-1
CDR3aa: ASSPGSGGLYFTAF

v_gene: TRBV27
j_gene: TRBJ1-2
CDR3aa: ASSFRTGFDYGYT

v_gene: TRBV6-1
j_gene: TRBJ2-1
CDR3aa: ASSDPGRGGWDEQF